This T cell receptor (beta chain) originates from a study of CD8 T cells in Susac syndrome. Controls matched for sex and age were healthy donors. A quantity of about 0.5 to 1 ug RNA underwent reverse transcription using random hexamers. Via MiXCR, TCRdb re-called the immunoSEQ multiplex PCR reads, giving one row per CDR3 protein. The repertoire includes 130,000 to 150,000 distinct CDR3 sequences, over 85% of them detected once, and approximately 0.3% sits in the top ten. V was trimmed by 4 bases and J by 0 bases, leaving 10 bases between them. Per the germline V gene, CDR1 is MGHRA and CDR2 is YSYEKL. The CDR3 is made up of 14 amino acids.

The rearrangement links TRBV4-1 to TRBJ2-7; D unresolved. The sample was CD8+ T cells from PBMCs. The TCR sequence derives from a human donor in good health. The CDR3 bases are TGCGCCAGCAGCCCCCGAGAGAGCTCCTACGAGCAGTACTTC. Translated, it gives CASSPRESSYEQYF.